Listed below are T cell receptor beta chains from one sample, sequenced in a study of blood T cell repertoires in COVID-19. Data came from immunoSEQ multiplex PCR; TCRdb stores just in-frame clones and leaves some out. The table records a few hundred thousand clones, 90% of them present only once. The sequenced material came from PBMCs or T cells enriched from blood (not recorded which). All receptors derive from a man in his thirties or forties who had been exposed to COVID-19. The CDR3 runs from the conserved cysteine through the conserved F or W. The D gene is left open where the match is weak. Size values are once, few and many counts, or a class for expanded clones, and some rows have none.

V: TRBV3-1/TRBV3-2; size: -; D: TRBD2; J: TRBJ2-3; CDR3: CASSQSGLAGKDTQYF; DNA: TGTGCCAGCAGCCAATCGGGACTAGCGGGGAAAGATACGCAGTATTTT
V: TRBV5-6; size: once; D: TRBD2; J: TRBJ2-1; CDR3: CASSLGLAANNEQFF; DNA: TGTGCCAGCAGCTTGGGTCTAGCGGCAAACAATGAGCAGTTCTTC
V: TRBV6-4; size: -; D: TRBD2; J: TRBJ2-1; CDR3: CASSDLAGGNNEQFF; DNA: TGTGCCAGCAGTGATCTAGCGGGGGGAAACAATGAGCAGTTCTTC
V: TRBV21-1; size: -; D: -; J: TRBJ1-1; CDR3: CASSKVETGSTNTEAFF; DNA: TGTGCCAGCAGCAAAGTAGAGACAGGGAGCACGAACACTGAAGCTTTCTTT
V: TRBV3-1/TRBV3-2; size: -; D: -; J: TRBJ2-5; CDR3: CASSSDSRETQYF; DNA: TGTGCCAGCAGCTCGGACAGTCGAGAGACCCAGTACTTC
V: TRBV14; size: once; D: -; J: TRBJ1-1; CDR3: CASSRATEAFF; DNA: TGTGCCAGCAGCCGCGCCACTGAAGCTTTCTTT
V: TRBV5-4; size: -; D: -; J: TRBJ1-1; CDR3: CATSGRNTEAFF; DNA: TGTGCCACCTCGGGGAGGAACACTGAAGCTTTCTTT
V: TRBV6-5; size: -; D: -; J: TRBJ2-7; CDR3: CASSYSGESHYEQYF; DNA: TGTGCCAGCAGTTACTCGGGCGAGTCCCACTACGAGCAGTACTTC
V: TRBV10-3; size: -; D: TRBD2; J: TRBJ2-3; CDR3: CASGLAGGTDTQYF; DNA: TGTGCCTCGGGACTAGCGGGGGGCACAGATACGCAGTATTTT
V: TRBV6-5; size: few; D: -; J: TRBJ2-7; CDR3: CASSLRQSYSYEQYF; DNA: TGTGCCAGCAGTCTCAGACAGAGTTATTCCTACGAGCAGTACTTC
V: TRBV6-2/TRBV6-3; size: -; D: TRBD1; J: TRBJ2-7; CDR3: CASSYSDPGQGAYEQYF; DNA: TGTGCCAGCAGTTACTCGGACCCGGGACAGGGGGCCTACGAGCAGTACTTC
V: TRBV7-9; size: -; D: TRBD1; J: TRBJ2-1; CDR3: CASSPLTGEAYNEQFF; DNA: TGTGCCAGCAGCCCCCTGACAGGGGAGGCTTACAATGAGCAGTTCTTC
V: TRBV2; size: -; D: TRBD1; J: TRBJ1-1; CDR3: CASSPGTGRGDTEAFF; DNA: TGTGCCAGCAGTCCCGGGACAGGGCGAGGGGACACTGAAGCTTTCTTT
V: TRBV25-1; size: once; D: -; J: TRBJ1-4; CDR3: CASSEFGRGNEKLFF; DNA: TGTGCCAGCAGTGAATTCGGCAGGGGCAATGAAAAACTGTTTTTT
V: TRBV9; size: -; D: TRBD1; J: TRBJ2-2; CDR3: CASSVGGQGRDLFF; DNA: TGTGCCAGCAGCGTAGGCGGACAGGGTAGGGATCTGTTTTTT
V: TRBV4-1; size: -; D: -; J: TRBJ2-2; CDR3: CASSQDGATGELFF; DNA: TGCGCCAGCAGCCAAGATGGGGCCACCGGGGAGCTGTTTTTT
V: TRBV18; size: -; D: -; J: TRBJ1-1; CDR3: CASSRTENTEAFF; DNA: TGTGCCAGCTCTCGGACAGAGAACACTGAAGCTTTCTTT
V: TRBV2; size: -; D: TRBD2; J: TRBJ2-5; CDR3: CASRPGTNQETQYF; DNA: TGTGCCAGCAGGCCCGGGACTAACCAAGAGACCCAGTACTTC
V: TRBV27; size: -; D: -; J: TRBJ2-3; CDR3: CASSLSGLPLSTDTQYF; DNA: TGTGCCAGCAGTTTATCGGGCCTCCCTCTATCCACAGATACGCAGTATTTT
V: TRBV2; size: -; D: TRBD1; J: TRBJ1-1; CDR3: CASRAEDGQGLGAFF; DNA: TGTGCCAGCAGGGCAGAAGACGGACAGGGGCTTGGGGCTTTCTTT
V: TRBV7-2; size: -; D: -; J: TRBJ1-1; CDR3: CASSLRPYAEHPRDTEAFF; DNA: TGTGCCAGCAGCTTACGCCCTTATGCTGAACATCCTCGGGACACTGAAGCTTTCTTT
V: TRBV5-5; size: -; D: TRBD1; J: TRBJ2-7; CDR3: CASSLILTGGGSYEQYF; DNA: TGTGCCAGCAGCTTGATCCTAACAGGGGGCGGTTCCTACGAGCAGTACTTC
V: TRBV10-2; size: -; D: -; J: TRBJ1-6; CDR3: CASNAGRSPLHF; DNA: TGCGCCAGCAACGCGGGCCGTTCACCCCTCCACTTT
V: TRBV5-1; size: -; D: TRBD1; J: TRBJ2-1; CDR3: CASSFRVGQGIDEQFF; DNA: TGCGCCAGCAGCTTTCGAGTCGGACAGGGGATAGATGAGCAGTTCTTC
V: TRBV2; size: -; D: TRBD1; J: TRBJ1-4; CDR3: CASSELGQGNEKLFF; DNA: TGTGCCAGCAGTGAATTGGGACAGGGAAATGAAAAACTGTTTTTT
V: TRBV2; size: -; D: TRBD1; J: TRBJ1-1; CDR3: CASHRQGDTEAFF; DNA: TGTGCCAGCCACCGACAGGGGGACACTGAAGCTTTCTTT
V: TRBV5-1; size: -; D: -; J: TRBJ1-1; CDR3: CASSLGRGQAFF; DNA: TGCGCCAGCAGCTTGGGTAGGGGCCAAGCTTTCTTT
V: TRBV5-1; size: -; D: -; J: TRBJ2-1; CDR3: CASSLMGPPGNEQFF; DNA: TGCGCCAGCAGCTTGATGGGTCCCCCAGGCAATGAGCAGTTCTTC
V: TRBV29-1; size: -; D: -; J: TRBJ2-1; CDR3: CSAGPQGGNEQFF; DNA: TGCAGCGCGGGACCCCAGGGTGGCAATGAGCAGTTCTTC
V: TRBV4-1; size: -; D: -; J: TRBJ2-1; CDR3: CASSQDVVRVNEQFF; DNA: TGCGCCAGCAGCCAAGATGTTGTCAGGGTAAACGAGCAGTTCTTC
V: TRBV5-4; size: -; D: TRBD2; J: TRBJ2-7; CDR3: CASSSGGGGSYEQYF; DNA: TGTGCCAGCAGCTCAGGTGGCGGGGGGTCCTACGAGCAGTACTTC
V: TRBV12-3/TRBV12-4; size: -; D: -; J: TRBJ1-2; CDR3: CASSFQYGYTF; DNA: TGTGCCAGCAGTTTTCAGTATGGCTACACCTTC
V: TRBV2; size: -; D: TRBD2; J: TRBJ2-5; CDR3: CASKTGLVYGETQYF; DNA: TGTGCCAGCAAGACGGGACTAGTTTACGGAGAGACCCAGTACTTC
V: TRBV5-6; size: -; D: -; J: TRBJ1-2; CDR3: CASSLGDSPYGYTF; DNA: TGTGCCAGCAGCTTGGGTGACAGTCCTTATGGCTACACCTTC
V: TRBV3-1/TRBV3-2; size: -; D: -; J: TRBJ1-5; CDR3: CASSQGGGTSSQHF; DNA: TGTGCCAGCAGCCAAGGGGGGGGTACTTCTTCCCAGCATTTT
V: TRBV12-3/TRBV12-4; size: -; D: -; J: TRBJ1-5; CDR3: CASSSFQPQHF; DNA: TGTGCCAGCAGTTCCTTCCAGCCCCAGCATTTT
V: TRBV7-9; size: -; D: -; J: TRBJ1-6; CDR3: CASSSGDSPLHF; DNA: TGTGCCAGCAGCTCAGGGGATTCACCCCTCCACTTT
V: TRBV4-3; size: -; D: TRBD2; J: TRBJ2-1; CDR3: CASSQELSGGFNEQFF; DNA: TGCGCCAGCAGCCAAGAGCTCAGCGGGGGGTTCAATGAGCAGTTCTTC
V: TRBV6-4; size: once; D: TRBD1; J: TRBJ2-7; CDR3: CASIGGKTGVNEQYF; DNA: TGTGCCAGCATAGGGGGTAAGACAGGGGTCAACGAGCAGTACTTC
V: TRBV6-5; size: once; D: -; J: TRBJ1-5; CDR3: CASRTATNQPQHF; DNA: TGTGCCAGCAGGACAGCAACTAATCAGCCCCAGCATTTT
V: TRBV5-4; size: -; D: TRBD1; J: TRBJ2-7; CDR3: CASSFEDRTYEQYF; DNA: TGTGCCAGCAGCTTCGAGGACAGGACCTACGAGCAGTACTTC